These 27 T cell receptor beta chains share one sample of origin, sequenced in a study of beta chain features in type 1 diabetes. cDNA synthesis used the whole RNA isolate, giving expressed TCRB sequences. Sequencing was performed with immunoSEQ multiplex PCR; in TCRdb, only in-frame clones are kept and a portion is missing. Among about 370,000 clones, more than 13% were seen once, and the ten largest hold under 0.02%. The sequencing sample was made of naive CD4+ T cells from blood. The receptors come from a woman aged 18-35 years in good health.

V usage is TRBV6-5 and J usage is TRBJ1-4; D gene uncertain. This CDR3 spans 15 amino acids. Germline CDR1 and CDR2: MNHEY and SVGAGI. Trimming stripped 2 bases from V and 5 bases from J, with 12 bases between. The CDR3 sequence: CASSYGSARNEKLFF. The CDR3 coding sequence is TGTGCCAGCAGTTACGGGTCAGCGAGAAATGAAAAACTGTTTTTT.

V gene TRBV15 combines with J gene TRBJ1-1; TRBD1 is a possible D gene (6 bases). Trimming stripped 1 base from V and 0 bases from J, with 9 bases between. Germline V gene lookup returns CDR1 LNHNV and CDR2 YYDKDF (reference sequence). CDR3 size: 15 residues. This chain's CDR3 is CATSRVTGMNTEAFF. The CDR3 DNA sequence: TGTGCCACCAGCAGAGTAACAGGGATGAACACTGAAGCTTTCTTT. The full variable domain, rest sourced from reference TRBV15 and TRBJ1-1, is DAMVIQNPRYQVTQFGKPVTLSCSQTLNHNVMYWYQQKSSQAPKLLFHYYDKDFNNEADTPDNFQSRRPNTSFCFLDIRSPGLGDTAMYLCATSRVTGMNTEAFFGQGTRLTVV.

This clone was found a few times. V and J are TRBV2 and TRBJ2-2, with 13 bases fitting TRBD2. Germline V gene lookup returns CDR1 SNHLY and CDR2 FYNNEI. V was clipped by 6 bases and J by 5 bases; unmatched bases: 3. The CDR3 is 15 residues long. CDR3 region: CASRGLAGRTGELFF. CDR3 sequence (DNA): TGTGCCAGCAGGGGACTAGCGGGAAGGACCGGGGAGCTGTTTTTT.

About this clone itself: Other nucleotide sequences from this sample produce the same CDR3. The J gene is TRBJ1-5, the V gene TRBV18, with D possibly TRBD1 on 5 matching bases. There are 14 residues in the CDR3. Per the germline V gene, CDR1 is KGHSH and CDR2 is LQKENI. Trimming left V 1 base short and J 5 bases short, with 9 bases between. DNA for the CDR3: TGTGCCAGCTCACCACAGGGAGGGGATCAGCCCCAGCATTTT. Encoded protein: CASSPQGGDQPQHF. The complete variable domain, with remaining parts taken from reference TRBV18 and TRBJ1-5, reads NAGVMQNPRHLVRRRGQEARLRCSPMKGHSHVYWYRQLPEEGLKFMVYLQKENIIDESGMPKERFSAEFPKEGPSILRIQQVVRGDSAAYFCASSPQGGDQPQHFGDGTRLSIL.

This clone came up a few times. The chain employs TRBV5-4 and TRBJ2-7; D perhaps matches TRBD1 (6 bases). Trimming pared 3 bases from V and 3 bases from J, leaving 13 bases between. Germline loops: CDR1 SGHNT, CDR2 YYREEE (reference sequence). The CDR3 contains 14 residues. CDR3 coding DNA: TGTGCCAGCAGCTCCCTGGGACAAATCTACGAGCAGTACTTC. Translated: CASSSLGQIYEQYF.

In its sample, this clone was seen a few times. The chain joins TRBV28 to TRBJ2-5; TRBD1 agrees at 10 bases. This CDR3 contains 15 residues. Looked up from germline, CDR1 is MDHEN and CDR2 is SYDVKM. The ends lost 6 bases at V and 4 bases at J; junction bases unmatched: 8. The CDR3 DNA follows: TGTGCCAGCAGCCTAAGCCGGGACAGGGGAGAGACCCAGTACTTC. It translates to CASSLSRDRGETQYF. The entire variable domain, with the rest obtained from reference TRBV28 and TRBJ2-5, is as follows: DVKVTQSSRYLVKRTGEKVFLECVQDMDHENMFWYRQDPGLGLRLIYFSYDVKMKEKGDIPEGYSVSREKKERFSLILESASTNQTSMYLCASSLSRDRGETQYFGPGTRLLVL.

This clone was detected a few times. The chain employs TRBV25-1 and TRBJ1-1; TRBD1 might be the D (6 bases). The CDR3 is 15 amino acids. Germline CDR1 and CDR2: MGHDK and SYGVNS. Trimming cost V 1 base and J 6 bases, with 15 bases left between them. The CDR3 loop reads CASSEFSGVSSEAFF. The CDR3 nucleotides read TGTGCCAGCAGTGAATTTTCAGGGGTATCCTCTGAAGCTTTCTTT.

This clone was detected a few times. CDR3 nucleotide sequence: TGCAGCGCGGGGGGACTCCACAGGAGCGAGCAGTACTTC. This gives the protein CSAGGLHRSEQYF. The chain joins TRBV29-1 to TRBJ2-7; 7 nucleotides match TRBD2. The CDR3 is 13 amino acids. The ends lost 7 bases at V and 6 bases at J; junction bases unmatched: 12. Germline-derived CDR1 and CDR2 are SQVTM and ANQGSEA.

CDR3 sequence reads: CASSQLAGGSGEQYF. DNA for the CDR3: TGCGCCAGCAGCCAGTTAGCGGGAGGTTCAGGCGAGCAGTACTTC. This chain connects TRBV4-3 to TRBJ2-7, with 10 bases identical to TRBD2. Per germline, CDR1 LGHNA and CDR2 YSLEER. The CDR3 has 15 residues. Trimming removed 3 bases from V and 6 bases from J; junction bases left unmatched: 8.

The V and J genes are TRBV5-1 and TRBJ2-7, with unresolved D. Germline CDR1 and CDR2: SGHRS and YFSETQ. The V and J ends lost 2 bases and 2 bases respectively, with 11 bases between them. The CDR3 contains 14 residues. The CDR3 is CASSFPTPAYEQYF. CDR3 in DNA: TGCGCCAGCAGCTTCCCGACTCCCGCCTACGAGCAGTACTTC.

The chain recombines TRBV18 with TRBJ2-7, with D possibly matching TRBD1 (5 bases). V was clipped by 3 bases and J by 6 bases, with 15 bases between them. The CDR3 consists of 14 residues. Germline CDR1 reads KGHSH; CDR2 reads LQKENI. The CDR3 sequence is CASSPVGRGLEQYF. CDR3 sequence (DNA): TGTGCCAGCTCACCGGTTGGTAGGGGTCTCGAGCAGTACTTC.

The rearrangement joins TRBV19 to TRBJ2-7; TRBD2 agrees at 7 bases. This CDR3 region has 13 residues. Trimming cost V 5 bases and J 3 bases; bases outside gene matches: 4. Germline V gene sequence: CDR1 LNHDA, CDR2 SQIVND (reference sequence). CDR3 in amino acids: CASSGREGYEQYF. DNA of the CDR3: TGTGCCAGTAGTGGCAGGGAGGGCTACGAGCAGTACTTC.

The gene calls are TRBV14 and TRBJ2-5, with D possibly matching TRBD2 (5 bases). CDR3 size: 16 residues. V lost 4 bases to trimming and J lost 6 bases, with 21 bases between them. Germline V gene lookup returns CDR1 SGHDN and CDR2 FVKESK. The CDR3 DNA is TGTGCCAGCAGCCCAAACCTCCAAGTAACGGGAAAGACCCAGTACTTC. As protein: CASSPNLQVTGKTQYF.

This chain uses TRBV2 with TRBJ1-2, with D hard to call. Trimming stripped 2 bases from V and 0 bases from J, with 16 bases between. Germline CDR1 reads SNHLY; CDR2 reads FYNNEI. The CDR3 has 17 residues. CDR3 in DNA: TGTGCCAGCAGTGAACCGAGTCTTGCCTCAACTAACTATGGCTACACCTTC. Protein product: CASSEPSLASTNYGYTF.

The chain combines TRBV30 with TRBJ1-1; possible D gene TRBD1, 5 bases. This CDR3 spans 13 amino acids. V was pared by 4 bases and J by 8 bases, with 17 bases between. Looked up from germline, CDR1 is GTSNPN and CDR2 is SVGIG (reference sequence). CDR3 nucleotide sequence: TGTGCCTGGAAGGGGTGGGCTACTTCGGAAGCTTTCTTT. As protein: CAWKGWATSEAFF.

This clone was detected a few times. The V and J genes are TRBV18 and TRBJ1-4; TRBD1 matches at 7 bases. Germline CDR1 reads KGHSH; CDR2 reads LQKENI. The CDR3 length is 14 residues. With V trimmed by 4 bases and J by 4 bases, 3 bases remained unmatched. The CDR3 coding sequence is TGTGCCAGCTCACTGGGACAGAATAATGAAAAACTGTTTTTT. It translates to CASSLGQNNEKLFF.

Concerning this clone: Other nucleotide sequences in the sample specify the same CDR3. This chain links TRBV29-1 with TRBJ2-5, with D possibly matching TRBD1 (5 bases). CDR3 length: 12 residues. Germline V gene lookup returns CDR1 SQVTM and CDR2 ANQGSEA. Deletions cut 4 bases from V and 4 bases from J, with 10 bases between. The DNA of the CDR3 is TGCAGCGTTGTCAGGGTCGGAGAGACCCAGTACTTC. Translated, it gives CSVVRVGETQYF.

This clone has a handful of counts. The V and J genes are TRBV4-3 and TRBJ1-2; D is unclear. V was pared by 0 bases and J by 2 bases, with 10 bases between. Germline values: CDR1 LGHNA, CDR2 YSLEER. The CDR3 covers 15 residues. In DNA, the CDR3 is TGCGCCAGCAGCCAAGATCTGGCAGCGAACTATGGCTACACCTTC. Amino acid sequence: CASSQDLAANYGYTF.

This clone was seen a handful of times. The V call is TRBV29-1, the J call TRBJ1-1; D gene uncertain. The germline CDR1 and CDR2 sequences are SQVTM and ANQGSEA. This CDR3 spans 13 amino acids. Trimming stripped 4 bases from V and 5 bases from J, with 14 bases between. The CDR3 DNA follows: TGCAGCGTTGGATCAGGTGGTGGGACTGAAGCTTTCTTT. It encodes CSVGSGGGTEAFF.

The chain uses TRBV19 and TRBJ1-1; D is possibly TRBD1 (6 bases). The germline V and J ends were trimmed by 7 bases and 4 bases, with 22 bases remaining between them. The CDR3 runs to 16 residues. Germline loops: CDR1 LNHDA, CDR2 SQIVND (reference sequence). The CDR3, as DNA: TGTGCCAGTATCCTACGCCCAGGGGAAGGTAGCACTGAAGCTTTCTTT. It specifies CASILRPGEGSTEAFF.

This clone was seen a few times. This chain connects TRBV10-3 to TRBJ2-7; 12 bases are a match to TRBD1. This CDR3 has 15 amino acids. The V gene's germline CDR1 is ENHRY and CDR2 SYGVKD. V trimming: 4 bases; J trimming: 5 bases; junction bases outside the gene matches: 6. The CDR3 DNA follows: TGTGCCATCAGTGGAGGAGGGACAGGGGGCAACGAGCAGTACTTC. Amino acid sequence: CAISGGGTGGNEQYF.

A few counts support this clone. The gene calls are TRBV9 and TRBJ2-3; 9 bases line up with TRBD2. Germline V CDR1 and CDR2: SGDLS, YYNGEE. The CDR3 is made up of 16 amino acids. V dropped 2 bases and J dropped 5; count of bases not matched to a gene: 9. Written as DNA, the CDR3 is TGTGCCAGCAGCGTCCTTAGCGGGAGTCGGGGAGATACGCAGTATTTT. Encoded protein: CASSVLSGSRGDTQYF. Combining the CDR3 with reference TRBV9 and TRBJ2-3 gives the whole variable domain DSGVTQTPKHLITATGQRVTLRCSPRSGDLSVYWYQQSLDQGLQFLIQYYNGEERAKGNILERFSAQQFPDLHSELNLSSLELGDSALYFCASSVLSGSRGDTQYFGPGTRLTVL.

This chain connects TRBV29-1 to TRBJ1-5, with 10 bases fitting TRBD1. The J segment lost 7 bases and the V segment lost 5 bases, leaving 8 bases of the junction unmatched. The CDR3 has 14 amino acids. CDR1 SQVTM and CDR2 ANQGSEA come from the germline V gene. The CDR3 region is CSVRGQGVRQPQHF. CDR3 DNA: TGCAGCGTTCGCGGACAGGGGGTGAGACAGCCCCAGCATTTT. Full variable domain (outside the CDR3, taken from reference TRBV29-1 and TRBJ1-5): SAVISQKPSRDICQRGTSLTIQCQVDSQVTMMFWYRQQPGQSLTLIATANQGSEATYESGFVIDKFPISRPNLTFSTLTVSNMSPEDSSIYLCSVRGQGVRQPQHFGDGTRLSIL.

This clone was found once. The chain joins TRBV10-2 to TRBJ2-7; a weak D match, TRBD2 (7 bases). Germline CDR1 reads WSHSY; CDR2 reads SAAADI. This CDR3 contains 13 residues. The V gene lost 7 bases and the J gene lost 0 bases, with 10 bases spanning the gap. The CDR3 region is CASMRGPSYEQYF. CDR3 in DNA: TGCGCCAGCATGCGGGGGCCCTCCTACGAGCAGTACTTC.

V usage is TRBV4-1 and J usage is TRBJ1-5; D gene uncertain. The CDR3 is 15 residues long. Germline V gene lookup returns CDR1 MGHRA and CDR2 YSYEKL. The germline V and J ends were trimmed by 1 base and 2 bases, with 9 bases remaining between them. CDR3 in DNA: TGCGCCAGCAGCCAAGGGGCGGAGGGCAATCAGCCCCAGCATTTT. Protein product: CASSQGAEGNQPQHF.

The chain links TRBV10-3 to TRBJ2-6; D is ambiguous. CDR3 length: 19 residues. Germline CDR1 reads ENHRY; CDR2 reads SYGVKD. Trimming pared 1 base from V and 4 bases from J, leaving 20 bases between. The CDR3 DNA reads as TGTGCCATCAGTGAGTTAAATCTGAGGCCAATCGAGGGGGCCAACGTCCTGACTTTC. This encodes CAISELNLRPIEGANVLTF.

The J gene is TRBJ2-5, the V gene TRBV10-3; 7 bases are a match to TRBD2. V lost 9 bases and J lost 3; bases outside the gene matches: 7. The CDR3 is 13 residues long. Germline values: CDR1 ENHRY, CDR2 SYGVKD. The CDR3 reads CAISRGEEETQYF. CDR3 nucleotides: TGTGCCATTTCTCGGGGGGAGGAAGAGACCCAGTACTTC.